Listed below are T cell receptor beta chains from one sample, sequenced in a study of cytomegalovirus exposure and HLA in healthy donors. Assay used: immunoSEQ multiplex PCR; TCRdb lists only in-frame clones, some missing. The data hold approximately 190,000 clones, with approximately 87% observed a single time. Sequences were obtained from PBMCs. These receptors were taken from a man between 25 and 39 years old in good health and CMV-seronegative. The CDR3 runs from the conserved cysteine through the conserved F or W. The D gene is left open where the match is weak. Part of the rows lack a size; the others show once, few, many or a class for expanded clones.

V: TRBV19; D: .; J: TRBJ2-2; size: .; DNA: TGTGCCAGTAGTACCTTGGACAGTAACACCGGGGAGCTGTTTTTT; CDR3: CASSTLDSNTGELFF
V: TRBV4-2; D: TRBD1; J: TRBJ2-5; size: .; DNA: TGTGCCAGCAGACAGGGGATCCAAGAGACCCAGTACTTC; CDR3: CASRQGIQETQYF
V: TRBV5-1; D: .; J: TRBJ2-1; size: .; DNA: TGCGCCAGCAGCTTTGGTGGCTTTGACAATGAGCAGTTCTTC; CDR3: CASSFGGFDNEQFF
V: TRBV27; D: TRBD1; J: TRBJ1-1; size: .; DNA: TGTGCCAGCAGATCCCGACAGGGCGATTACACTGAAGCTTTCTTT; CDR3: CASRSRQGDYTEAFF
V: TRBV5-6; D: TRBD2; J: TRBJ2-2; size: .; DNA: TGTGCCAGCAGCTTGACTAGCGGGAACACCGGGGAGCTGTTTTTT; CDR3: CASSLTSGNTGELFF
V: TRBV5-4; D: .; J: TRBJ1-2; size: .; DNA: TGTGCCAGCTCTATGCCGGGACAAGCTAACTATGGCTACACCTTC; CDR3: CASSMPGQANYGYTF
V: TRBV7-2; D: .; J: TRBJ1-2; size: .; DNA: TGTGCCAGCAGCTCTTCAGGGGTCTCTAACTATGGCTACACCTTC; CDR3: CASSSSGVSNYGYTF
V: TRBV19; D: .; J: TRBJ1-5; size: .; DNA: TGTGCCAGTAGTAAAGACAGGTACTTCAATCAGCCCCAGCATTTT; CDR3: CASSKDRYFNQPQHF
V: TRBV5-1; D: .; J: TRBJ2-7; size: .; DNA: TGCGCCAGCAGCTTGGAGGGGGACACCCGCTCCTACGAGCAGTACTTC; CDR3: CASSLEGDTRSYEQYF
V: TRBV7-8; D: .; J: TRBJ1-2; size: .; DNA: TGTGCCAGCAGCTTAGGTGGCAGCGTGAACTATGGCTACACCTTC; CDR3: CASSLGGSVNYGYTF
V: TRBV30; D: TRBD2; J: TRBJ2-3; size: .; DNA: TGTGCCTGGAGTGTAAGCGCTCTAGCGGGGAACACAGATACGCAGTATTTT; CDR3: CAWSVSALAGNTDTQYF
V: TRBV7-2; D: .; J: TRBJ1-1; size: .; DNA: TGTGCCAGCAGCTTACCACAGGGTACGGGGAACACTGAAGCTTTCTTT; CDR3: CASSLPQGTGNTEAFF
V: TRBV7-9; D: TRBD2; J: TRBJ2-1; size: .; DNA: TGTGCCAGCAGTTCTAGCCCCGGGACTAGCGGGGGGGCGGTCAATGAGCAGTTCTTC; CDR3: CASSSSPGTSGGAVNEQFF
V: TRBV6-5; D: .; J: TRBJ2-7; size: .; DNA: TGTGCCAGCCGTAGACTCAGGACGGAGGTGCAGAAGCAGTACTTC; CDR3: CASRRLRTEVQKQYF
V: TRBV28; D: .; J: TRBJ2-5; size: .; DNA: TGTGCCAGCAGTCAAGGACTTCGTTGGGAGACCCAGTACTTC; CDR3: CASSQGLRWETQYF
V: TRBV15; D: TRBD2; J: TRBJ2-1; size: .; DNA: TGTGCCACCAGCATCGGTCTAGCGGGAGGGCCGAAGCAGTTCTTC; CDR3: CATSIGLAGGPKQFF
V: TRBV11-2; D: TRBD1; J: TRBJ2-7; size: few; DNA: TGTGCCAGCAGCGCCTCCGGGACAGGGGTCCACGAGCAGTACTTC; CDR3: CASSASGTGVHEQYF
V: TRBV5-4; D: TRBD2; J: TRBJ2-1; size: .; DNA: TGTGCCAGCAGCCAAGGACTAGCGGGAGGGATAACCTACAATGAGCAGTTCTTC; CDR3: CASSQGLAGGITYNEQFF
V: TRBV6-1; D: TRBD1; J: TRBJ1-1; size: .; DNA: TGTGCCAGCAGGACAGGGGAGGGTAACACTGAAGCTTTCTTT; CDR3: CASRTGEGNTEAFF
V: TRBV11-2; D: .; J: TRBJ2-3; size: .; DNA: TGTGCCAGCAGCGATAGGGGAAGGGACTCAGACACAGATACGCAGTATTTT; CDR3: CASSDRGRDSDTDTQYF
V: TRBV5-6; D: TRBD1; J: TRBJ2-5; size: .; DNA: TGTGCCAGCAGCCCCTGGACAGGTCCTCAAGAGACCCAGTACTTC; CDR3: CASSPWTGPQETQYF
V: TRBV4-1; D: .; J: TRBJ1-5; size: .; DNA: TGCGCCAGCAGCCAAGATCGCGGTACAGGGTATAGCAATCAGCCCCAGCATTTT; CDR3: CASSQDRGTGYSNQPQHF
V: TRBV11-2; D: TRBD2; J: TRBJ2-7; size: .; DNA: TGTGCCAGCATCCATGGGGAGCGGGGGGCTGCCTACGAGCAGTACTTC; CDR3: CASIHGERGAAYEQYF
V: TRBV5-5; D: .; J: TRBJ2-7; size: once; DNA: TGTGCCAGCAGCCCGGGCTCCTACGAGCAGTACTTC; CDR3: CASSPGSYEQYF
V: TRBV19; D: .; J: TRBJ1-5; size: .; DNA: TGTGCCGCTGCAGTGTCAGGCAAACAGCCCCAGCATTTT; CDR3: CAAAVSGKQPQHF
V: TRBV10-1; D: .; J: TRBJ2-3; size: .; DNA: TGCGCCAGCACCCCGGTTCGGGGGAGCGCGACAGATACGCAGTATTTT; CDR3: CASTPVRGSATDTQYF
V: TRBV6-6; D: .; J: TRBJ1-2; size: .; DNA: TGTGCCAGCACCCTGGACGGGGGAAGTGGCTACACCTTC; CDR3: CASTLDGGSGYTF
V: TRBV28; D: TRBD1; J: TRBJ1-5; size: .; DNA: TGTGCCAGCAGTCCACAGGGGCAGTATAGCAATCAGCCCCAGCATTTT; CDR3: CASSPQGQYSNQPQHF
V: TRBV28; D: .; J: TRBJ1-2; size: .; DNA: TGTGCCAGCAGTTACCGAAACACACACTATGGCTACACCTTC; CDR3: CASSYRNTHYGYTF